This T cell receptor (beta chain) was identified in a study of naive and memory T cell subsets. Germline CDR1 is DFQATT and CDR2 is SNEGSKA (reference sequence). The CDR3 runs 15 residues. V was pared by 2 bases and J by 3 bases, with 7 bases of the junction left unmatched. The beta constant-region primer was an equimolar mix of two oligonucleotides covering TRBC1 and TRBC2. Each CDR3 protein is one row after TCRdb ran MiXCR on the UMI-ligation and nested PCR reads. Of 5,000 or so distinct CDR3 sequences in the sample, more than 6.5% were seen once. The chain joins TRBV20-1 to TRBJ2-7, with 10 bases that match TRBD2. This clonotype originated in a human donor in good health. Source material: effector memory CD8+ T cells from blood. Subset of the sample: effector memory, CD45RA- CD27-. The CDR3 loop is CSARTLAGDYYEQYF. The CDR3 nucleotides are TGCAGTGCTAGAACTCTAGCGGGGGACTACTACGAGCAGTACTTC.